The 30 T cell receptor beta chains below were found in one sample sequenced in a study of siplizumab effects on memory and regulatory T cells. Profiled with immunoSEQ multiplex PCR; TCRdb holds only in-frame clones, not every one. The profile shows roughly 100,000 clones, about 90% of them singletons. The sample comprised CD4+ T cells sorted from blood. The receptors were sampled from a human donor in good health.

The V and J genes are TRBV15 and TRBJ2-1, with no clear D. The CDR3 contains 12 residues. Trimming removed 0 bases at V and 15 bases at J, with 12 bases between. The germline CDR1 and CDR2 sequences are LNHNV and YYDKDF (reference sequence). In DNA form, the CDR3 reads TGTGCCACCAGCAGAGATGTGGGGATTAGGTTCTTC. This encodes CATSRDVGIRFF.

The chain employs TRBV6-6 and TRBJ2-7; D tentatively fits TRBD1 or TRBD2 (5 bases each). The CDR3 is made up of 15 amino acids. V was trimmed by 2 bases and J by 0 bases, leaving 11 bases between them. Germline loops: CDR1 MNHNY, CDR2 SVGAGI (reference sequence). Here the CDR3 DNA reads TGTGCCAGCAGTTACCAATGGGGGAGCTCCTACGAGCAGTACTTC. It specifies CASSYQWGSSYEQYF.

The V call is TRBV19, the J call TRBJ2-1; 7 bases line up with TRBD1. Germline V gives CDR1 LNHDA, CDR2 SQIVND (reference sequence). The ends lost 6 bases at V and 6 bases at J; junction bases unmatched: 8. The CDR3 covers 14 residues. DNA of the CDR3: TGTGCCAGTAGGGACCTTACAGGGGCCAATGAGCAGTTCTTC. This codes for CASRDLTGANEQFF.

The V call is TRBV18, the J call TRBJ2-3; D possibly corresponds to TRBD2 (6 bases). The V end was cut by 2 bases, the J end by 5 bases, with 14 bases between. CDR1 KGHSH and CDR2 LQKENI come from the germline V gene. CDR3 length: 15 amino acids. For the CDR3, the DNA is TGTGCCAGCTCACCAGTTGGTCTAGCGAGAGATACGCAGTATTTT. It encodes CASSPVGLARDTQYF. Based on the CDR3 plus reference TRBV18 and TRBJ2-3, the full variable domain is NAGVMQNPRHLVRRRGQEARLRCSPMKGHSHVYWYRQLPEEGLKFMVYLQKENIIDESGMPKERFSAEFPKEGPSILRIQQVVRGDSAAYFCASSPVGLARDTQYFGPGTRLTVL.

The chain links TRBV2 to TRBJ2-2; TRBD1 is a possible D gene (5 bases). Germline values: CDR1 SNHLY, CDR2 FYNNEI. This CDR3 region has 14 residues. The V and J ends lost 2 bases and 5 bases respectively, with 9 bases between them. DNA for the CDR3: TGTGCCAGCAGTGAACAGGGATTTACCGGGGAGCTGTTTTTT. Translation: CASSEQGFTGELFF.

The chain couples TRBV18 to TRBJ1-2; possibly TRBD1 for D (6 bases). This CDR3 contains 14 residues. V lost 5 bases and J lost 4, with 14 bases in between. The germline gives CDR1 KGHSH, CDR2 LQKENI. Here the CDR3 DNA reads TGTGCCAGCTCATCTGGACAGCGAGGCTATGGCTACACCTTC. Translation: CASSSGQRGYGYTF.

The chain carries TRBV2 and TRBJ2-7; 9 bases are shared with TRBD2. V trimming: 5 bases; J trimming: 0 bases; junction bases outside the gene matches: 5. CDR3 length equals 15 residues. Germline V gene data show CDR1 as SNHLY and CDR2 as FYNNEI. CDR3 nucleotides: TGTGCCAGCAGTTTAGCGGGGGTGGACTCCTACGAGCAGTACTTC. It specifies CASSLAGVDSYEQYF.

Written as DNA, the CDR3 is TGTGCCAGCAGCTTGAAGCGAGTCTACACCTTC. It translates to CASSLKRVYTF. The chain employs TRBV5-6 and TRBJ1-2; D uncertain. This CDR3 is built from 11 residues. The germline gives CDR1 SGHDT, CDR2 YYEEEE. Trimming took 1 base from V and 10 from J, leaving 8 bases between them.

The chain uses TRBV7-9 and TRBJ1-4; D is unclear. Trimming removed 1 base at V and 0 bases at J, with 15 bases between. From germline, CDR1 is SEHNR and CDR2 FQNEAQ (reference sequence). This CDR3 region has 18 residues. The CDR3 spells CASSLGNPFAPTNEKLFF. The CDR3 DNA follows: TGTGCCAGCAGCTTAGGGAACCCCTTCGCCCCAACTAATGAAAAACTGTTTTTT.

The chain employs TRBV28 and TRBJ1-1; D call uncertain. Trimming stripped 3 bases from V and 3 bases from J, with 14 bases between. The CDR3 totals 15 residues. Germline V gene data show CDR1 as MDHEN and CDR2 as SYDVKM. The CDR3 spells CASSFSGWRDTEAFF. The CDR3 nucleotides read TGTGCCAGCAGTTTCTCGGGCTGGCGGGACACTGAAGCTTTCTTT. Variable domain in full (rest from reference TRBV28 and TRBJ1-1): DVKVTQSSRYLVKRTGEKVFLECVQDMDHENMFWYRQDPGLGLRLIYFSYDVKMKEKGDIPEGYSVSREKKERFSLILESASTNQTSMYLCASSFSGWRDTEAFFGQGTRLTVV.

A single count supports this clone. V and J are TRBV7-9 and TRBJ1-3; no clear D. The germline CDR1 and CDR2 sequences are SEHNR and FQNEAQ (reference sequence). This CDR3 spans 12 amino acids. Trimming cost V 7 bases and J 3 bases, with 7 bases left between them. CDR3 bases: TGTGCCAGCATGGGGAGTGGAAACACCATATATTTT. It encodes CASMGSGNTIYF.

The V gene is TRBV11-3, the J gene TRBJ2-1; TRBD1 matches 10 bases. CDR3 length equals 16 residues. V shed 1 base, J shed 7 bases, and the junction held 7 bases outside the gene matches. The germline V gene encodes CDR1 SGHNT and CDR2 YENEEA. The CDR3 sequence: CASSLVFGQGVNEQFF. The CDR3 DNA sequence: TGTGCCAGCAGCTTAGTATTTGGACAGGGGGTTAATGAGCAGTTCTTC.

This rearrangement joins TRBV19 to TRBJ1-2; TRBD1 agrees at 10 bases. V gave up 3 bases and J gave up 6 bases; unmatched junction bases: 7. CDR3 length: 15 residues. Looked up from germline, CDR1 is LNHDA and CDR2 is SQIVND (reference sequence). DNA for the CDR3: TGTGCCAGTAGTATCGGGACAGGGGAGGTGAATGGCTACACCTTC. Its translation is CASSIGTGEVNGYTF.

To note about this clone: Without the conserved terminal phenylalanine or tryptophan, this CDR3 likely stems from a read error. No DNA is shown, since the ends of the CDR3 on it are uncertain; the CDR3 is the one TCRdb lists. This chain uses TRBV11-2 with TRBJ1-2. The CDR3 is made up of 12 amino acids, end residues included. Germline values: CDR1 SGHAT, CDR2 FQNNGV. The CDR3: CASSLGPSPRLL.

The V and J genes are TRBV7-2 and TRBJ1-1, with D unclear. This CDR3 has 14 residues. Trimming took off 4 bases at V and 0 bases at J, with 9 bases between the two ends. Germline-derived CDR1 and CDR2 are SGHTA and FQGNSA. The CDR3 DNA reads as TGTGCCAGCAGCTCATTCTCACTGAACACTGAAGCTTTCTTT. This translates into CASSSFSLNTEAFF.

This clone was found once. The rearrangement joins TRBV30 to TRBJ1-1; D unresolved. The CDR3 length is 12 residues. Trimming cost V 0 bases and J 3 bases, with 5 bases left between them. Germline CDR1 GTSNPN, CDR2 SVGIG (reference sequence). The CDR3 region has the DNA TGTGCCTGGAGTGTTTCGGACACTGAAGCTTTCTTT. It specifies CAWSVSDTEAFF.

This clone was recorded once. Here the CDR3 DNA reads TGCGCCAGCAGCCCACAGGGCCACGACTTTAATTCACCCCTCCACTTT. This translates into CASSPQGHDFNSPLHF. This chain joins TRBV5-1 and TRBJ1-6; D may be TRBD1 (6 bases). This CDR3 spans 16 amino acids. Trimming took off 4 bases at V and 6 bases at J, with 17 bases between the two ends. Germline values: CDR1 SGHRS, CDR2 YFSETQ.

This clone was detected only once. The V and J genes are TRBV9 and TRBJ2-7; possible D gene TRBD2, 5 bases. Germline CDR1 reads SGDLS; CDR2 reads YYNGEE. V lost 4 bases and J 0 bases, leaving 17 bases between the germline ends. The CDR3 extends over 16 amino acids. The DNA for the CDR3 is TGTGCCAGCAGCCGCGGGTCTATAGCGAGCTCCTACGAGCAGTACTTC. It encodes CASSRGSIASSYEQYF.

The rearrangement joins TRBV27 to TRBJ1-4; D gene uncertain. V dropped 0 bases and J dropped 2 bases, with 10 bases sitting between them. The germline V gene encodes CDR1 MNHEY and CDR2 SMNVEV (reference sequence). The CDR3 has 16 amino acids. The DNA for the CDR3 is TGTGCCAGCAGTTTATCTTGGGGAACTACTAATGAAAAACTGTTTTTT. Translating it yields CASSLSWGTTNEKLFF.

CDR3 bases: TGCGCCAGCAGCTTATATACACTCTCCTACAATGAGCAGTTCTTC. This sequence encodes CASSLYTLSYNEQFF. The chain has TRBV5-1 and TRBJ2-1; D call uncertain. CDR1 and CDR2 from the germline V gene are SGHRS and YFSETQ. Deletions cut 2 bases from V and 0 bases from J, with 9 bases between. This CDR3 spans 15 amino acids. The complete variable domain, with remaining parts taken from reference TRBV5-1 and TRBJ2-1, reads KAGVTQTPRYLIKTRGQQVTLSCSPISGHRSVSWYQQTPGQGLQFLFEYFSETQRNKGNFPGRFSGRQFSNSRSEMNVSTLELGDSALYLCASSLYTLSYNEQFFGPGTRLTVL.

V usage is TRBV19 and J usage is TRBJ2-3, with 7 bases aligning to TRBD1. The J segment lost 5 bases and the V segment lost 9 bases, leaving 2 bases of the junction unmatched. The germline gives CDR1 LNHDA, CDR2 SQIVND (reference sequence). The CDR3 covers 11 residues. CDR3 protein: CASQGVDTQYF. The DNA of the CDR3 is TGTGCCAGCCAGGGGGTAGATACGCAGTATTTT. The full variable domain, its missing parts supplied by reference TRBV19 and TRBJ2-3, is DGGITQSPKYLFRKEGQNVTLSCEQNLNHDAMYWYRQDPGQGLRLIYYSQIVNDFQKGDIAEGYSVSREKKESFPLTVTSAQKNPTAFYLCASQGVDTQYFGPGTRLTVL.

V and J are TRBV15 and TRBJ2-3; D is possibly TRBD1 or TRBD2 (5 bases each). With 0 bases removed from V and 2 bases from J, the gap between germline ends came to 15 bases. Germline CDR1 and CDR2: LNHNV and YYDKDF (reference sequence). The CDR3 loop spans 17 amino acids. This CDR3 reads CATSRERERGITDTQYF. In DNA form, the CDR3 reads TGTGCCACCAGCAGAGAAAGGGAGAGGGGTATCACAGATACGCAGTATTTT.

The rearrangement uses TRBV29-1 and TRBJ2-2; TRBD1 matches at 10 bases. The CDR3 is 13 residues long. Germline loops: CDR1 SQVTM, CDR2 ANQGSEA. Trimming removed 7 bases from V and 4 bases from J; junction bases left unmatched: 3. The CDR3 nucleotides are TGCAGCGCCGGGACAGGGGCCACCGGGGAGCTGTTTTTT. It is translated as CSAGTGATGELFF.

The count of this clone is one. The chain joins TRBV5-1 to TRBJ1-4, with 7 bases identical to TRBD1. Germline V gene data show CDR1 as SGHRS and CDR2 as YFSETQ. The CDR3 consists of 14 residues. Trimming at V came to 2 bases and at J to 4 bases, leaving 2 bases not matched to a gene. The CDR3 loop is CASSFSGGNEKLFF. Written as DNA, the CDR3 is TGCGCCAGCAGCTTTTCAGGGGGTAATGAAAAACTGTTTTTT. The full variable domain, its missing parts supplied by reference TRBV5-1 and TRBJ1-4, is KAGVTQTPRYLIKTRGQQVTLSCSPISGHRSVSWYQQTPGQGLQFLFEYFSETQRNKGNFPGRFSGRQFSNSRSEMNVSTLELGDSALYLCASSFSGGNEKLFFGSGTQLSVL.

The V and J genes are TRBV5-4 and TRBJ2-2; 8 bases agree with TRBD2. V was pared by 0 bases and J by 1 base, with 5 bases of the junction left unmatched. The CDR3 sequence is 17 residues long. Germline V gene lookup returns CDR1 SGHNT and CDR2 YYREEE (reference sequence). The CDR3 here is CASSLERGRRNTGELFF. The CDR3 DNA is TGTGCCAGCAGCTTGGAACGCGGGAGGCGGAACACCGGGGAGCTGTTTTTT.

This sequence joins TRBV5-1 and TRBJ2-7, with 11 bases matching TRBD2. V shed 2 bases and J 3 bases; nucleotides not matched to a gene: 4. CDR1 and CDR2 from the germline V gene are SGHRS and YFSETQ. The CDR3 runs 15 residues. The CDR3 region is CASSLGTSGGYEQYF. The CDR3 nucleotides read TGCGCCAGCAGCTTAGGGACTAGCGGAGGCTACGAGCAGTACTTC.

This chain joins TRBV7-2 and TRBJ2-7; the match to TRBD2 covers 10 bases. The ends lost 4 bases at V and 7 bases at J; junction bases unmatched: 10. The CDR3 is made up of 15 amino acids. Germline V gives CDR1 SGHTA, CDR2 FQGNSA. CDR3 sequence (DNA): TGTGCCAGCAGCTCCTCCAGCGGGAGGGCCCGAGAGCAGTACTTC. This codes for CASSSSSGRAREQYF. Full variable domain (rest looked up from reference TRBV7-2 and TRBJ2-7): GAGVSQSPSNKVTEKGKDVELRCDPISGHTALYWYRQSLGQGLEFLIYFQGNSAPDKSGLPSDRFSAERTGGSVSTLTIQRTQQEDSAVYLCASSSSSGRAREQYFGPGTRLTVT.

The rearrangement joins TRBV30 to TRBJ1-2; no clear D. Trimming left V 7 bases short and J 4 bases short, with 16 bases between. Germline-derived CDR1 and CDR2 are GTSNPN and SVGIG (reference sequence). CDR3 length: 13 amino acids. The CDR3 bases are TGTGCCTTCGTACGGGCCAGCGTCTATGGCTACACCTTC. Protein: CAFVRASVYGYTF.

The chain joins TRBV27 to TRBJ2-7; D gene ambiguous. The CDR3 totals 13 residues. Germline V CDR1 and CDR2: MNHEY, SMNVEV (reference sequence). Trimming pared 2 bases from V and 0 bases from J, leaving 5 bases between. The CDR3 DNA reads TGTGCCAGCAGTTTAGTGGACTCCTACGAGCAGTACTTC. Translated, it gives CASSLVDSYEQYF.

The V and J genes are TRBV6-1 and TRBJ1-5; D is unclear. Germline V gives CDR1 MNHNS, CDR2 SASEGT. The CDR3 consists of 13 residues. V was cut by 7 bases and J by 9 bases, with 16 bases left in between. The CDR3 region is CASTFDGLVPQHF. CDR3 nucleotide sequence: TGTGCCAGCACGTTTGACGGTCTTGTGCCCCAGCATTTT.